Only one count was recorded for the clone carrying this T cell receptor beta chain. Its antigen is unidentified. Profiled with immunoSEQ multiplex PCR; TCRdb holds only in-frame clones, not every one. Of about 120,000 clones in the sample, around 87% were seen once. These data belong to a study of PD-1 blockade in mismatch repair-deficient tumors. On the study more broadly: All were previously treated, progressing patients with eleven to twelve mismatch repair-deficient cancer types.

Study findings and constraints: Tumor-resident clones, often absent from pretreatment blood, expanded after pembrolizumab and then contracted.

All patients were mismatch repair deficient, assessed by either PCR or immunohistochemistry. TCR sequencing covered a few patients who responded to pembrolizumab. From germline, CDR1 is LGHNA and CDR2 YSLEER. CDR3 length: 13 residues. V lost 0 bases and J 3 bases, leaving 4 bases between the germline ends. The rearrangement links TRBV4-3 to TRBJ2-3, with D unclear. Sequencing was performed on peripheral blood, taken 44 weeks after starting pembrolizumab. The receptor was derived from an adult with mismatch repair-deficient cancer. The CDR3 here is CASSQDATDTQYF. As DNA, the CDR3 is TGCGCCAGCAGCCAAGATGCTACAGATACGCAGTATTTT.